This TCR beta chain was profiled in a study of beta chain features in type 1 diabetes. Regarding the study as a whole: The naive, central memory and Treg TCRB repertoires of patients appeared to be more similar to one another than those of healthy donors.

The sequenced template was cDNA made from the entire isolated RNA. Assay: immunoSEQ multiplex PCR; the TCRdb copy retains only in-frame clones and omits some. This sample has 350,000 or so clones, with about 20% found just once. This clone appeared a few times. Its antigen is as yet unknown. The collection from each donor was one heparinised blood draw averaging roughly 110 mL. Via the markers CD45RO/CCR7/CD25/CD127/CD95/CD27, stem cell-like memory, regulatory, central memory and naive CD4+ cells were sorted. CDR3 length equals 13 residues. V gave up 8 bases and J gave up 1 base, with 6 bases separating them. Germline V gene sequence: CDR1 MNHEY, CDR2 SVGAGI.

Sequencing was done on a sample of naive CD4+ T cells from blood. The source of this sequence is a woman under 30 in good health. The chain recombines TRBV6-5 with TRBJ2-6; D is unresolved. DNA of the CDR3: TGTGCCAGCGCGGAATCTGGGGCCAACGTCCTGACTTTC. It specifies CASAESGANVLTF.